This T cell receptor beta chain was sequenced during a study of vaccination and CD4 T cells after COVID-19. Study at large: SARS-CoV-2 positivity in convalescent patients was established by nasal swab PCR; nine had mild and one severe disease. The cells were exposed to overlapping spike peptides originating from SARS-CoV-2, HCoV-NL63, HCoV-OC43 and HCoV-229E for stimulation.

CDR1 and CDR2 (germline): SGHVS, FQNEAQ. The V and J ends lost 3 bases and 5 bases, in that order; junction bases with no gene match: 9. The CDR3 has 16 residues. The treatment was: approximately 9-day PBMC culture with coronavirus spike peptide pools or control peptides (ViraFEST assay). The Oncomine TCR Beta short-read assay sequenced DNA from cultured CD4+ T cells. Cultured CD4+ T cells were the source of extracted genomic DNA. In TCRdb, the PCR reads were re-called with MiXCR into one record per CDR3 protein. Of about 14,000 distinct CDR3 sequences in the sample, 35% to 55% were seen once. A single count supports this clonotype. As yet, its antigen is unknown.

The V gene is TRBV7-8, the J gene TRBJ1-4; 7 bases are shared with TRBD1. Sequenced material: CD4+ T cells from blood, cultured in vitro. This TCR came from a human donor who had recovered from COVID-19. The CDR3 spells CASSFPPGQKNEKLFF. The CDR3 nucleotides read TGTGCCAGCAGCTTTCCACCGGGACAGAAAAATGAAAAACTGTTTTTT.